The 23 T cell receptor beta chains reported below all come from one sample, sequenced in a study of regulatory T cells in long-lasting Graves disease. Time point indicated: newly diagnosed GD, antithyroid drugs for less than 3 months. Extracted RNA from PBMCs served as the source of the TCR library. CDR3 regions were amplified by Arm-PCR using iRepertoire HTBI primers to build TCR beta libraries. TCRdb fed the multiplex PCR reads into MiXCR, producing one record per CDR3 protein. Here the sample spans over 400,000 distinct CDR3 sequences, around 15% being singletons. This sample was shared with a second study, whose subject was T cells in Graves' hyperthyroidism and ophthalmopathy.

Source: peripheral blood mononuclear cells (PBMCs), taken at new diagnosis, from a patient treated with antithyroid drugs. Every receptor here comes from a woman in her forties or fifties with Graves disease.

The chain combines TRBV10-1 with TRBJ1-1; tentative D call: TRBD1 (6 bases). The CDR3 has 14 residues. V was shortened by 6 bases and J by 5 bases, with 16 bases between the two germline ends. The V gene's germline CDR1 is WNHNN and CDR2 SYGVQD (reference sequence). In DNA form, the CDR3 reads TGCGCCAGCAGCGAAAATAGAGGGGGGACTGAAGCTTTCTTT. Translating it yields CASSENRGGTEAFF.

This rearrangement joins TRBV30 to TRBJ1-4; 7 positions match TRBD1. CDR1 is GTSNPN and CDR2 is SVGIG in the germline V gene (reference sequence). The trim removed 7 bases at V and 3 bases at J, leaving 5 bases unmatched. The length of the CDR3 is 13 residues. The DNA for the CDR3 is TGTGCCTTCTTCGGGACAGCTAATGAAAAACTGTTTTTT. It encodes CAFFGTANEKLFF.

This clonotype has a count of ten or more. The chain joins TRBV18 to TRBJ2-5; 9 nucleotides agree with TRBD2. After removal of 5 bases from V and 4 bases from J, the junction contained 11 bases not matched to a gene. The CDR3 runs 16 residues. CDR1 KGHSH and CDR2 LQKENI come from the germline V gene. As DNA, the CDR3 is TGTGCCAGCTCATCGGCGTTAGCGGGAGTCGGAGAGACCCAGTACTTC. Protein product: CASSSALAGVGETQYF.

This clonotype was counted between two and nine times. The CDR3 sequence is CASSPLRGPYEQYF. The CDR3 coding sequence is TGTGCCAGCAGCCCACTGCGGGGGCCCTACGAGCAGTACTTC. The chain combines TRBV7-9 with TRBJ2-7; D possibly corresponds to TRBD2 (7 bases). CDR1 is SEHNR, CDR2 FQNEAQ, per germline (reference sequence). Trimming left V 5 bases short and J 2 bases short, with 13 bases between. The CDR3 is made up of 14 amino acids.

This clonotype has just a few counts. This chain uses TRBV11-2 with TRBJ2-3, with 7 bases that match TRBD2. Germline values: CDR1 SGHAT, CDR2 FQNNGV. The V segment lost 5 bases and the J segment 2 bases; nucleotides outside the gene matches: 7. The CDR3 totals 15 residues. CDR3 sequence (DNA): TGTGCCAGCAGCATATCTAGCGGACCCACAGATACGCAGTATTTT. Translation: CASSISSGPTDTQYF.

Regarding this clonotype: It may be a read error: a sequence one base away is much more abundant. The rearrangement uses TRBV7-8 and TRBJ2-7, with D possibly matching TRBD2 (5 bases). Germline V gene lookup returns CDR1 SGHVS and CDR2 FQNEAQ. CDR3 length: 14 residues. Here the CDR3 reads CAISLYLEAYEQYF. The DNA of the CDR3 is TGTGCCATCAGCTTATATCTGGAGGCCTACGAGCAGTACTTC. Complete variable domain (other parts from reference TRBV7-8 and TRBJ2-7): GAGVSQSPRYKVAKRGQDVALRCDPISGHVSLFWYQQALGQGPEFLTYFQNEAQLDKSGLPSDRFFAERPEGSVSTLKIQRTQQEDSAVYLCAISLYLEAYEQYFGPGTRLTVT.

This clonotype came up many times. The chain uses TRBV28 and TRBJ2-6, with a tentative D call TRBD1 (7 bases). The CDR3 spans 15 residues. CDR1 is MDHEN and CDR2 is SYDVKM in the germline V gene. V was trimmed by 6 bases and J by 2 bases, leaving 11 bases between them. CDR3 in amino acids: CASREGATGANVLTF. CDR3 in DNA: TGTGCCAGCAGGGAGGGGGCGACTGGGGCCAACGTCCTGACTTTC.

This clonotype was seen at least ten times. This rearrangement joins TRBV3-1 to TRBJ1-1, with 7 bases aligning to TRBD1. V shed 5 bases, J shed 4 bases, and the junction held 7 bases outside the gene matches. This CDR3 region has 14 residues. The germline gives CDR1 LGHDT, CDR2 YNNKEL (reference sequence). The CDR3 DNA follows: TGTGCCAGCAGCGGGACAGTTCTTGGCACTGAAGCTTTCTTT. Residues: CASSGTVLGTEAFF.

The genes are TRBV20-1 and TRBJ1-6; perhaps TRBD1 as D (6 bases). Germline V lookup: CDR1 DFQATT, CDR2 SNEGSKA (reference sequence). This CDR3 has 14 residues. V lost 7 bases to trimming and J lost 5 bases, with 15 bases between them. CDR3 amino acids: CSVFRGGDNSPLHF. The CDR3 region has the DNA TGCAGTGTATTTAGAGGGGGTGATAATTCACCCCTCCACTTT.

For this clonotype: A far larger clone differs by one base, so this is likely a read error. No conserved phenylalanine or tryptophan is present at the end of the CDR3, so a read error is the likely explanation. This chain links TRBV11-2 with TRBJ2-1, with D perhaps TRBD2 (6 bases). Germline assignment: CDR1 SGHAT and CDR2 FQNNGV. The CDR3 contains 15 residues. V was clipped by 3 bases and J by 0 bases, with 9 bases between them. CDR3 protein: CASSFGGSSYNEQFI. The CDR3 coding sequence is TGTGCCAGCAGCTTTGGGGGGAGCTCCTACAATGAGCAGTTCATC.

This clonotype was counted many times. J is TRBJ2-3 and V is TRBV5-8; 11 bases line up with TRBD1. Trimming cost V 4 bases and J 7 bases; bases outside gene matches: 5. Germline loops: CDR1 SGHTS, CDR2 YDEGEE. This CDR3 contains 14 residues. CDR3 protein: CASSRGQGAHTQYF. The CDR3 DNA sequence: TGTGCCAGCAGCCGTGGACAGGGGGCTCATACGCAGTATTTT.

This chain joins TRBV7-9 and TRBJ1-4, with D possibly matching TRBD1 (5 bases). CDR1 and CDR2 from the germline V gene are SEHNR and FQNEAQ (reference sequence). This CDR3 comprises 16 residues. Between the trimmed V and J ends, which lost 4 bases and 5 bases, there was a span of 17 bases. The CDR3 loop is CASSSRTKRRNEKLFF. DNA for the CDR3: TGTGCCAGCAGCTCCCGGACAAAGCGAAGGAATGAAAAACTGTTTTTT.

This clonotype occurred many times. This sequence joins TRBV5-1 and TRBJ1-4; possibly TRBD1 for D (6 bases). Germline V CDR1 and CDR2: SGHRS, YFSETQ. This CDR3 contains 16 residues. Trimming removed 4 bases from V and 0 bases from J, with 13 bases in between. The CDR3 here is CASSPGTLATNEKLFF. The CDR3 nucleotides are TGCGCCAGCAGCCCGGGGACACTTGCAACTAATGAAAAACTGTTTTTT.

The rearrangement uses TRBV20-1 and TRBJ1-1; TRBD1 might be the D (5 bases). Germline CDR1 is DFQATT and CDR2 is SNEGSKA (reference sequence). CDR3 length equals 15 residues. The ends were cut back, 7 bases at V and 5 bases at J, with 23 bases in the middle. CDR3 residues: CSVGGGFAQRTEAFF. The CDR3 bases are TGCAGTGTGGGGGGGGGGTTTGCTCAGAGAACTGAAGCTTTCTTT.

CDR3 sequence (DNA): TGTGCCAGCAGCCCCAGAAACAGCGGGAGGGCCAATGAGCAGTTCTTC. Its protein product is CASSPRNSGRANEQFF. The chain carries TRBV7-9 and TRBJ2-1; 10 nucleotides agree with TRBD2. This CDR3 spans 16 amino acids. Looked up from germline, CDR1 is SEHNR and CDR2 is FQNEAQ (reference sequence). Trimming at V came to 5 bases and at J to 6 bases, leaving 10 bases not matched to a gene.

The sample holds many counts of this clonotype. This chain joins TRBV5-1 and TRBJ2-7, with D perhaps TRBD1 or TRBD2 (6 bases each). The germline V and J ends were trimmed by 0 bases and 4 bases, with 11 bases remaining between them. The CDR3 contains 14 residues. Per germline, CDR1 SGHRS and CDR2 YFSETQ. The CDR3 sequence: CASSLDREVYEQYF. For the CDR3, the DNA is TGCGCCAGCAGCTTGGACAGGGAGGTTTACGAGCAGTACTTC.

The chain is built from TRBV4-2 and TRBJ2-2, with TRBD2 matching 7 bases. There are 16 residues in the CDR3. V was pared by 0 bases and J by 1 base, with 2 bases of the junction left unmatched. Per germline, CDR1 LGHNA and CDR2 YNFKEQ. The CDR3 is CASSQEGGKNTGELFF. In nucleotides, the CDR3 is TGTGCCAGCAGCCAAGAGGGGGGGAAGAACACCGGGGAGCTGTTTTTT.

The table lists this clonotype with many counts. The rearrangement uses TRBV9 and TRBJ2-3; 12 nucleotides agree with TRBD2. Trimming took 3 bases from V and 3 from J; bases not matched to a gene: 11. CDR1 and CDR2 (germline): SGDLS, YYNGEE. This CDR3 is built from 18 residues. Written as DNA, the CDR3 is TGTGCCAGCAGCGCAGATCAGCCCGGGACTAGCGGGACAGATACGCAGTATTTT. Protein product: CASSADQPGTSGTDTQYF.

The chain employs TRBV28 and TRBJ1-1; the D is unclear. This CDR3 comprises 12 residues. With 2 bases removed from V and 3 bases from J, the gap between germline ends came to 4 bases. Per germline, CDR1 MDHEN and CDR2 SYDVKM. The CDR3 reads CASSLSHTEAFF. In nucleotides, the CDR3 is TGTGCCAGCAGTTTAAGCCACACTGAAGCTTTCTTT.

This clonotype has ten or more counts. The V call is TRBV12-3 or TRBV12-4, the J call TRBJ1-1; no clear D gene. With 5 bases removed from V and 1 base from J, the gap between germline ends came to 8 bases. CDR3 size: 13 residues. Here the CDR3 reads CASSLERNTEAFF. The CDR3, as DNA: TGTGCCAGCAGTCTAGAGCGGAACACTGAAGCTTTCTTT.

The chain combines TRBV19 with TRBJ1-5; weak D call: TRBD1 (5 bases). From germline, CDR1 is LNHDA and CDR2 SQIVND (reference sequence). CDR3 length: 15 residues. V lost 1 base to trimming and J lost 6 bases, with 13 bases between them. The CDR3 coding sequence is TGTGCCAGTAGTATAGCTCAGGGTTCCGGTCAGCCCCAGCATTTT. Amino acid sequence: CASSIAQGSGQPQHF.

This clonotype was detected many times. V usage is TRBV28 and J usage is TRBJ1-1; tentative D call: TRBD1 (6 bases). Germline-derived CDR1 and CDR2 are MDHEN and SYDVKM. Trimming removed 5 bases from V and 4 bases from J, with 14 bases in between. This CDR3 has 14 amino acids. The CDR3 spells CASSLAQGITEAFF. DNA for the CDR3: TGTGCCAGCAGTCTCGCTCAGGGGATCACTGAAGCTTTCTTT.

There are many counts of this clonotype. The chain uses TRBV5-1 and TRBJ2-1, with 10 nucleotides matching TRBD1. The CDR3 runs 17 residues. V trimming: 4 bases; J trimming: 2 bases; junction bases outside the gene matches: 9. CDR1 and CDR2 from the germline V gene are SGHRS and YFSETQ. The CDR3 loop reads CASSTDRGGTTYNEQFF. CDR3 nucleotides: TGCGCCAGCAGCACGGACAGGGGGGGAACCACCTACAATGAGCAGTTCTTC.